The T cell receptor beta chain described here comes from a study of CD8 T cells in Susac syndrome. RNA totalling about 0.5 to 1 ug underwent reverse transcription with random hexamers. TCRdb re-called the immunoSEQ multiplex PCR reads through MiXCR, storing one row per CDR3 protein. The sample has 210,000 or so distinct CDR3 sequences; about 94% are singletons. Sequencing used CD4+ T cells from PBMCs. This clonotype originated in a human donor with Susac syndrome.

The CDR3 is CSASVSGGGDTQYF. The CDR3 region has the DNA TGCAGTGCTAGCGTGTCGGGGGGAGGGGATACGCAGTATTTT. This rearrangement joins TRBV20-1 to TRBJ2-3, with 7 bases lining up with TRBD2. Germline CDR1 DFQATT, CDR2 SNEGSKA (reference sequence). Unmatched junction bases numbered 9, after V lost 3 bases and J lost 6 bases. The CDR3 has 14 amino acids.